This paragraph reports one T cell receptor (beta chain). What it binds is unknown. The germline V gene has CDR1 SGHRS and CDR2 YFSETQ. CDR3 size: 15 residues. Between the trimmed V and J ends, which lost 4 bases and 0 bases, there was a span of 11 bases. The sample belongs to a study of cytomegalovirus exposure and HLA in healthy donors. Study findings and constraints: A later analysis linked 16,951 TCR beta sequences to HLA alleles at 0.05 false discovery rate.

Primers for the PCR totalled 60 Vbeta and 13 Jbeta. Assay: immunoSEQ multiplex PCR; the TCRdb copy retains only in-frame clones and omits some. The sample shows around 190,000 clones, 80% to 90% of them seen only once. The chain links TRBV5-1 to TRBJ1-3; D perhaps matches TRBD1 (6 bases). The sequenced sample consisted of PBMCs. The clonotype was recovered from a man aged 40-50 years in good health and CMV-seropositive. The CDR3 sequence: CASSRDIGSGNTIYF. The CDR3 DNA follows: TGCGCCAGCAGCCGGGACATCGGCTCTGGAAACACCATATATTTT.